Listed below are T cell receptor beta chains from one sample, sequenced in a study of T cell responses to AZD1222 COVID-19 vaccine. Data came from immunoSEQ multiplex PCR; TCRdb stores just in-frame clones and leaves some out. This repertoire comprises 150,000 or so clones; its ten largest clones make up about 2.2%. Sequencing used peripheral blood. The receptors stem from an adult in good health. Each CDR3 is given with its conserved first and last residue. The order of the fields is CDR3 protein, CDR3 DNA, J gene, V gene, D gene. A D gene is named only where the DNA matches it firmly.

CASSVAGRGKAFF TGTGCCAGCAGCGTAGCGGGGCGCGGGAAAGCTTTCTTT TRBJ1-1 TRBV9 NA
CAINRGTGELFF TGTGCCATTAACAGGGGCACCGGGGAGCTGTTTTTT TRBJ2-2 TRBV6-5 TRBD1
CSASTEETQYF TGCAGTGCTAGCACAGAAGAGACCCAGTACTTC TRBJ2-5 TRBV20-1 NA
CASRRGSQETQYF TGTGCCAGCAGGCGAGGGTCCCAAGAGACCCAGTACTTC TRBJ2-5 TRBV11-3 NA
CASSFRWEDGGYTF TGTGCCAGCAGCTTTAGGTGGGAGGATGGAGGCTACACCTTC TRBJ1-2 TRBV5-6 NA
CASSARDRNQPQHF TGTGCCAGCAGCGCCCGGGACAGGAATCAGCCCCAGCATTTT TRBJ1-5 TRBV7-8 TRBD1
CASSPGTINYGYTF TGTGCCAGCAGTCCCGGGACAATAAACTATGGCTACACCTTC TRBJ1-2 TRBV27 NA
CASSGSQGPGGQPQHF TGTGCCAGCAGTGGATCACAGGGGCCCGGGGGTCAGCCCCAGCATTTT TRBJ1-5 TRBV6-1 TRBD1
CASSQFQGGYTF TGTGCCAGCAGCCAATTCCAGGGTGGCTACACCTTC TRBJ1-2 TRBV3-1/TRBV3-2 NA
CASSFSVRSGPYEQYF TGTGCCAGCAGCTTCTCCGTTAGGTCAGGCCCCTACGAGCAGTACTTC TRBJ2-7 TRBV5-4 NA
CASSTRGSSYNSPLHF TGTGCCAGCAGCACCAGGGGTAGCTCCTATAATTCACCCCTCCACTTT TRBJ1-6 TRBV5-4 NA
CASAVEGRHYGYTF TGTGCCAGCGCCGTCGAGGGGCGCCACTATGGCTACACCTTC TRBJ1-2 TRBV6-5 NA
CAWSGLPGRGGGGYTF TGTGCCTGGAGTGGGCTCCCCGGGCGGGGCGGAGGAGGCTACACCTTC TRBJ1-2 TRBV30 NA
CASTYLTGADSPLHF TGTGCCAGCACCTACTTGACAGGGGCGGATTCACCCCTCCACTTT TRBJ1-6 TRBV5-4 TRBD1
CASSLGPVSSGNTIYF TGCGCCAGCAGCTTGGGTCCGGTGTCCTCTGGAAACACCATATATTTT TRBJ1-3 TRBV5-1 NA
CASSLDRDGYTF TGTGCCAGCTCATTGGACAGAGATGGCTACACCTTC TRBJ1-2 TRBV18 NA